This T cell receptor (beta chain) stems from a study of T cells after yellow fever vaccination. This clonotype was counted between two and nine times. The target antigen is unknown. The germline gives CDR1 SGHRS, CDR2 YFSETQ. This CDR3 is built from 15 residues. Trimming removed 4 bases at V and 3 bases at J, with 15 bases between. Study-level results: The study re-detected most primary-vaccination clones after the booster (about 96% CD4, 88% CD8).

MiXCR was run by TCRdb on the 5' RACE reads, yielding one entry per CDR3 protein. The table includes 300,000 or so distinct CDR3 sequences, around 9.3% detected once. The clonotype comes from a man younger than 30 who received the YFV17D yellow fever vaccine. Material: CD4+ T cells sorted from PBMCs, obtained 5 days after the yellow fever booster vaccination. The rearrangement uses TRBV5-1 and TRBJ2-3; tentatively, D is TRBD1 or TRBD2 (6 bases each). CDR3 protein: CASSIQGGGTDTQYF. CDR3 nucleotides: TGCGCCAGCAGCATACAGGGAGGTGGAACAGATACGCAGTATTTT. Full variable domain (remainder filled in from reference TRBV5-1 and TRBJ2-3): KAGVTQTPRYLIKTRGQQVTLSCSPISGHRSVSWYQQTPGQGLQFLFEYFSETQRNKGNFPGRFSGRQFSNSRSEMNVSTLELGDSALYLCASSIQGGGTDTQYFGPGTRLTVL.